This T cell receptor beta chain is drawn from a study of CD8 T cells in Susac syndrome (dated by TCRdb to 2018 to 2020). For context, the study as a whole: Repertoire sequencing was used to test whether CD8+ T cell activation and differentiation in Susac syndrome was antigen driven. Points the paper makes about the study in general: The TCR sequencing and HLA analysis was acknowledged to have included a relatively small number of individuals.

Points on this clonotype: The specificity of this receptor is unknown. No qualities accompany the bases; no much larger clone lies one base away.

High-throughput TCR beta sequencing profiled peripheral blood CD8+ and CD4+ T cells from healthy donors, Susac syndrome patients and multiple sclerosis patients. Multiple sclerosis controls were treatment-naive patients with stable or active relapsing-remitting disease fulfilling revised McDonald criteria. Bulk CD8+ and CD4+ T cells were purified by magnetic negative isolation, whereas CD8+ TEMRA cells were enriched by FACS. Blood was collected in EDTA tubes and processed within 24 hours, with PBMCs isolated through density gradient centrifugation. PBMCs intended for TCR sequencing were frozen in liquid nitrogen and were later thawed in a 37 degrees C water bath. A purity of at least 90% was achieved for sorted or isolated CD4+, CD8+ and CD8+ TEMRA cells. Between the V and J ends, shortened by 4 bases and 2 bases respectively, the junction contains 12 bases. Including the terminal cysteine and phenylalanine, the CDR3 comprises 14 residues. The kept DNA is CDR3 alone, 42 bases in frame from the first base. CDR1 and CDR2 are read off the germline V gene as SGHDT and YYEEEE.

RNA was extracted using the RNeasy kit, and roughly 0.45 to 1 microgram was reverse transcribed with random hexamers. TCR beta CDR3 regions were amplified with the immunoSEQ multiplex PCR assay covering 54 Vbeta and 13 Jbeta segments. PCR amplification bias was corrected by using a synthetic template baseline for primer optimization and computational correction. In the original analysis: Reads were annotated to V, D and J genes per IMGT and analyzed with immunoSEQ Analyzer, keeping only productive sequences. Clonality was calculated as one minus the Shannon entropy normalized by log2 of the number of productive unique sequences. For each patient and control, public and private clones were evaluated within the 100 most prevalent clones. Susac-specific clones were defined as absent from healthy and MS cohorts, around 1,000 published viral clones and other ImmuneACCESS disease sequences. In-frame beta chains were kept once TCRdb had trimmed the public reads at Q25 with fastp and called clones with MiXCR. A single entry per CDR3 protein holds the most common genes and DNA from its merged rows. TCRdb, rather than the study authors, made the V and J calls. In all, the sample holds 300,000 or so distinct CDR3 sequences, and approximately 90% of those were seen once. Around 0.07% of the sample lies in the top ten.

This sequence originates from a human donor with multiple sclerosis. The chain joins TRBV5-6 to TRBJ1-2; confidence is insufficient to name the D gene. The sample taken for sequencing was CD4+ T cells from PBMCs. The CDR3: CASSDQTSNYGYTF. The DNA is TGTGCCAGCAGCGACCAGACATCGAACTATGGCTACACCTTC.